The 16 T cell receptor beta chains reported below all come from one sample, sequenced in a study of patients and donors after allogeneic stem cell transplantation (dated by TCRdb to 2020 to 2021). Library preparation used RT-PCR. Sequencing relied on a NextSeq 550. Using fastp at Q25 and MiXCR, TCRdb reprocessed the public reads and kept productive beta chains. Rows merge per CDR3 protein into single entries with the most common DNA and genes. The sample yields over 150,000 distinct CDR3 sequences; around two fifths were counted once. 33% of the sample rests with the top ten. Sample: blood, either unsorted or a sorted T cell fraction (not recorded which). Receptors were obtained from a human donor who was either an allogeneic HSCT recipient or a stem cell or donor lymphocyte infusion donor (not recorded which). It is not recorded whose cells these are; they may come from a transplant donor.

The sample holds a few counts of this clonotype. This chain uses TRBV30 with TRBJ1-2; a weak D match, TRBD1 (5 bases). Trimming shortened V by 0 bases and J by 2 bases, and 10 bases separated the two germline ends. The CDR3 length is 14 residues. Germline CDR1 GTSNPN, CDR2 SVGIG (reference sequence). CDR3 coding DNA: TGTGCCTGGAGTGTACGCGGGGCCAACTATGGCTACACCTTC. Translated, it gives CAWSVRGANYGYTF.

This clonotype showed up just a few times. The V gene is TRBV12-3 or TRBV12-4, the J gene TRBJ2-3, with D possibly being TRBD2 (6 bases). Deletions cut 6 bases from V and 6 bases from J, with 10 bases between. The CDR3 consists of 12 residues. As DNA, the CDR3 is TGTGCCAGCAGACCCCGGGGGGATACGCAGTATTTT. This codes for CASRPRGDTQYF.

This chain uses TRBV3-1 with TRBJ1-2; D possibly corresponds to TRBD1 (6 bases). Germline values: CDR1 LGHDT, CDR2 YNNKEL (reference sequence). V lost 2 bases, J lost 4 bases, and 11 bases lay in between. This CDR3 spans 14 amino acids. The CDR3: CASSQSGQLYGYTF. In DNA, the CDR3 is TGTGCCAGCAGCCAATCCGGACAGCTCTATGGCTACACCTTC.

A word on this clonotype: The CDR3 carries no conserved terminal phenylalanine or tryptophan, so it likely arises from a read error. The chain couples TRBV12-3 or TRBV12-4 to TRBJ1-4; tentative D call: TRBD1 (5 bases). The ends were cut back, 6 bases at V and 3 bases at J, with 14 bases in the middle. This CDR3 is 15 amino acids long. This CDR3 is CASSSTRAPNEKLFL. CDR3 DNA sequence: TGTGCCAGCAGCTCAACCAGGGCGCCTAATGAAAAACTGTTTTTG.

Ten or more counts support this clonotype. The rearrangement uses TRBV6-5 and TRBJ1-3, with D hard to call. Germline CDR1 is MNHEY and CDR2 is SVGAGI. The CDR3 runs 15 residues. Trimming removed 4 bases from V and 0 bases from J, with 10 bases in between. This CDR3 is CASSSVRFSGNTIYF. CDR3 nucleotide sequence: TGTGCCAGCAGTTCAGTTCGGTTCTCTGGAAACACCATATATTTT.

This clonotype was recorded once. The chain is built from TRBV9 and TRBJ2-2, with TRBD2 identical over 8 bases. CDR1 and CDR2 (germline): SGDLS, YYNGEE. The CDR3 is made up of 15 amino acids. V shed 0 bases and J 7 bases; nucleotides not matched to a gene: 5. The CDR3 DNA is TGTGCCAGCAGCGTAGCGGGAGGGCCCAGCGGGGAGCTGTTTTTT. Protein product: CASSVAGGPSGELFF.

This clonotype came up a few times. The genes are TRBV7-8 and TRBJ1-2; D is uncertain. Trimming left V 2 bases short and J 3 bases short, with 7 bases between. The CDR3 loop spans 13 amino acids. CDR1 SGHVS and CDR2 FQNEAQ come from the germline V gene. This CDR3 reads CASSLTEDYGYTF. CDR3 DNA sequence: TGTGCCAGCAGCTTAACAGAAGACTATGGCTACACCTTC. The full variable domain, rest sourced from reference TRBV7-8 and TRBJ1-2, is GAGVSQSPRYKVAKRGQDVALRCDPISGHVSLFWYQQALGQGPEFLTYFQNEAQLDKSGLPSDRFFAERPEGSVSTLKIQRTQQEDSAVYLCASSLTEDYGYTFGSGTRLTVV.

This chain uses TRBV4-3 with TRBJ1-1, with D possibly matching TRBD1 (5 bases). V dropped 3 bases and J dropped 5 bases, with 10 bases sitting between them. Germline V gives CDR1 LGHNA, CDR2 YSLEER. The CDR3 is 13 residues long. The CDR3 DNA reads as TGCGCCAGCAGCCACCCCCAGGGTACTGAAGCTTTCTTT. This codes for CASSHPQGTEAFF.

This rearrangement joins TRBV5-1 to TRBJ2-1, with 8 bases lining up with TRBD2. Germline CDR1 and CDR2: SGHRS and YFSETQ. The ends lost 4 bases at V and 7 bases at J; junction bases unmatched: 13. The CDR3 length is 16 residues. CDR3 sequence: CASSRSTSAGGNEQFF. In nucleotides, the CDR3 is TGCGCCAGCAGCCGCTCGACGTCGGCGGGAGGAAATGAGCAGTTCTTC.

The genes are TRBV5-1 and TRBJ1-3; 10 bases agree with TRBD1. Looked up from germline, CDR1 is SGHRS and CDR2 is YFSETQ. CDR3 length equals 17 residues. V trimming: 2 bases; J trimming: 2 bases; junction bases outside the gene matches: 7. CDR3 sequence reads: CASSLLTGGIAGNTIYF. CDR3 nucleotides: TGCGCCAGCAGCTTATTGACAGGGGGCATCGCTGGAAACACCATATATTTT.

The chain combines TRBV12-3 or TRBV12-4 with TRBJ1-3; D unresolved. Trimming stripped 5 bases from V and 1 base from J, with 6 bases between. This CDR3 is built from 13 residues. CDR3 residues: CASSPNSGNTIYF. CDR3 nucleotides: TGTGCCAGCAGTCCTAATTCTGGAAACACCATATATTTT.

This clonotype appeared once. The chain has TRBV29-1 and TRBJ2-1, with D maybe TRBD2 (6 bases). Germline V CDR1 and CDR2: SQVTM, ANQGSEA. Trimming pared 7 bases from V and 5 bases from J, leaving 15 bases between. The CDR3 runs 13 residues. The CDR3 DNA is TGCAGCGAGCGGGCTTCGACTAACAATGAGCAGTTCTTC. This codes for CSERASTNNEQFF.

The rearrangement uses TRBV14 and TRBJ2-3; 7 bases are shared with TRBD2. CDR1 and CDR2 (germline): SGHDN, FVKESK. V shed 1 base, J shed 2 bases, and the junction held 6 bases outside the gene matches. This CDR3 region has 16 residues. The CDR3 region is CASSQVDGTNTDTQYF. The CDR3 DNA reads as TGTGCCAGCAGCCAAGTAGACGGGACTAACACAGATACGCAGTATTTT.

The chain is built from TRBV6-2 or TRBV6-3 and TRBJ1-1; D gene unclear. The V end was cut by 6 bases, the J end by 6 bases, with 5 bases between. The CDR3 is 10 residues long. CDR1 MNHEY and CDR2 SVGEGT come from the germline V gene. Here the CDR3 DNA reads TGTGCCAGCAGGGATTCTGAAGCTTTCTTT. It is translated as CASRDSEAFF.

V gene TRBV7-2 combines with J gene TRBJ2-1; the D call may be TRBD1 or TRBD2 (5 bases each). Trimming took off 1 base at V and 5 bases at J, with 12 bases between the two ends. Germline CDR1 SGHTA, CDR2 FQGNSA. The length of the CDR3 is 15 residues. CDR3 in amino acids: CASSLGGTGHNEQFF. The CDR3 DNA reads as TGTGCCAGCAGCTTAGGAGGGACCGGGCACAATGAGCAGTTCTTC.

The J gene is TRBJ1-5, the V gene TRBV5-1, with D perhaps TRBD1 (5 bases). The V end was cut by 0 bases, the J end by 6 bases, with 10 bases between. CDR1 is SGHRS, CDR2 YFSETQ, per germline. The CDR3 totals 14 residues. This CDR3 reads CASSLEGGAQPQHF. CDR3 DNA: TGCGCCAGCAGCTTGGAGGGAGGGGCTCAGCCCCAGCATTTT.